A selection of T cell receptor beta chains follows, all from one sample in a study of blood T cell repertoires in COVID-19. Assay: immunoSEQ multiplex PCR; the TCRdb copy retains only in-frame clones and omits some. The table includes fewer than 350,000 clones, 90% detected once. The sequenced sample was PBMCs or T cells enriched from blood (not recorded which). Receptors were obtained from a woman between 18 and 30 years old with acute COVID-19. Both conserved end residues are part of each CDR3. The D gene is left open where the match is weak. A row's size may be missing; if present it is once, few, many or a size class.

clone size | D gene | J gene | V gene | CDR3 protein | CDR3 DNA
- | - | TRBJ2-1 | TRBV27 | CASSLSLFRDRYNEQFF | TGTGCCAGCAGTTTATCGTTGTTCAGGGATCGCTACAATGAGCAGTTCTTC
- | - | TRBJ2-7 | TRBV6-5 | CASSTGGRYEQYF | TGTGCCAGCAGTACGGGTGGGAGGTACGAGCAGTACTTC
- | TRBD2 | TRBJ2-1 | TRBV19 | CASSITSGRESYNEQFF | TGTGCCAGTAGTATTACTAGCGGGAGGGAATCCTACAATGAGCAGTTCTTC
- | - | TRBJ1-5 | TRBV19 | CASSIDGETSLEHF | TGTGCCAGTAGTATAGATGGAGAAACCAGCCTCGAGCATTTT
- | - | TRBJ2-7 | TRBV21-1 | CASSKFGQVSYEQYF | TGTGCCAGCAGCAAATTTGGCCAGGTATCCTACGAGCAGTACTTC
few | - | TRBJ1-3 | TRBV7-9 | CASSLARQDGKLF | TGTGCCAGCAGCTTAGCGCGTCAAGACGGGAAGCTTTTT
- | TRBD1 | TRBJ1-1 | TRBV6-2/TRBV6-3 | CASSYSGTGTEAFF | TGTGCCAGCAGTTACAGCGGGACAGGAACTGAAGCTTTCTTT
- | - | TRBJ2-7 | TRBV7-3 | CASSLNGPSDYEQYF | TGTGCCAGCAGCTTAAATGGGCCTAGCGACTACGAGCAGTACTTC
once | TRBD1 | TRBJ1-6 | TRBV5-8 | CASPSDRDNSPLHF | TGTGCCAGCCCGTCGGACAGGGATAATTCACCCCTCCACTTT
- | TRBD2 | TRBJ2-7 | TRBV10-1 | CASSGTSGSYEQYF | TGCGCCAGCAGTGGGACTAGCGGTTCCTACGAGCAGTACTTC
- | - | TRBJ2-3 | TRBV20-1 | CSASLTGERRWGFSIIADTQYF | TGCAGTGCTAGTCTTACGGGAGAAAGGAGGTGGGGGTTCAGCATAATTGCAGATACGCAGTATTTT
- | TRBD2 | TRBJ2-1 | TRBV10-3 | CAISGTPGNEQFF | TGTGCCATAAGCGGGACTCCCGGGAATGAGCAGTTCTTC
- | - | TRBJ2-1 | TRBV7-6 | CASSLGSGNGGNEQFF | TGTGCCAGCAGCTTAGGTTCGGGGAACGGGGGCAATGAGCAGTTCTTC
- | TRBD2 | TRBJ2-1 | TRBV4-1 | CASSQVSGLATNEQFF | TGCGCCAGCAGCCAAGTGTCAGGACTAGCTACCAATGAGCAGTTCTTC
- | TRBD2 | TRBJ2-1 | TRBV30 | CAWSPTSGRADEQFF | TGTGCCTGGAGTCCGACTAGCGGGAGGGCTGATGAGCAGTTCTTC
- | - | TRBJ2-5 | TRBV24-1 | CATSEAGGQETQYF | TGTGCCACCAGCGAAGCCGGCGGCCAAGAGACCCAGTACTTC
- | TRBD2 | TRBJ2-7 | TRBV4-1 | CASSQVSSGGYEQYF | TGCGCCAGCAGCCAAGTGTCTAGCGGGGGCTACGAGCAGTACTTC
- | - | TRBJ2-7 | TRBV6-5 | CASSSRGFSYEQYF | TGTGCCAGCAGTTCCAGAGGGTTTTCCTACGAGCAGTACTTC
- | - | TRBJ2-1 | TRBV10-3 | CAISESASYSYNEQFF | TGTGCCATCAGTGAGTCAGCTAGCTACTCCTACAATGAGCAGTTCTTC
- | - | TRBJ2-1 | TRBV2 | CASSERRVLIYNEQFF | TGTGCCAGCAGTGAACGCCGGGTCCTTATATACAATGAGCAGTTCTTC
- | - | TRBJ2-5 | TRBV7-9 | CASSLEVVSDRGTQYF | TGTGCCAGCAGCTTAGAAGTGGTATCTGACCGGGGGACCCAGTACTTC
- | - | TRBJ2-7 | TRBV7-9 | CASSLDYQGGHEQYF | TGTGCCAGCAGCTTAGACTACCAGGGAGGCCACGAGCAGTACTTC
- | TRBD2 | TRBJ2-7 | TRBV11-1 | CASSLGPGTSPLEQYF | TGTGCCAGCAGCTTAGGCCCCGGGACTAGTCCTTTGGAGCAGTACTTC
- | - | TRBJ1-2 | TRBV5-6 | CASSRGPPYGYTF | TGTGCCAGCAGTCGAGGGCCACCATATGGCTACACCTTC
- | - | TRBJ1-2 | TRBV5-1 | CASSLVGRVDYGYTF | TGCGCCAGCAGCTTGGTTGGCAGGGTTGACTATGGCTACACCTTC
- | - | TRBJ1-2 | TRBV6-5 | CASSLMRSYGYTF | TGTGCCAGCAGTTTGATGAGGAGCTATGGCTACACCTTC
- | TRBD1 | TRBJ1-2 | TRBV4-1 | CASSLRDSPNYGYTF | TGCGCCAGCAGCCTAAGGGACAGCCCAAACTATGGCTACACCTTC
- | TRBD2 | TRBJ2-7 | TRBV4-1 | CASSQGLAGGLRSLYEQYF | TGCGCCAGCAGCCAAGGACTAGCGGGAGGGCTGCGCTCTCTCTACGAGCAGTACTTC
- | TRBD1 | TRBJ2-3 | TRBV27 | CASSFYQGADTQYF | TGTGCCAGCAGCTTTTACCAGGGGGCAGATACGCAGTATTTT